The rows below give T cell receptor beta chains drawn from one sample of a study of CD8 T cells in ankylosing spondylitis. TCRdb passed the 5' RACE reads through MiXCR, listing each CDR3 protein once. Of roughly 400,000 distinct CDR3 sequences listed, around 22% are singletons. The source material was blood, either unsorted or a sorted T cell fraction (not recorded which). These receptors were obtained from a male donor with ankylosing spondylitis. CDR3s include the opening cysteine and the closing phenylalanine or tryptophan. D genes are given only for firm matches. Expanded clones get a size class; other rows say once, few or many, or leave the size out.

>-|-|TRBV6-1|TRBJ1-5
CASSEALWQGVQPQHF
TGTGCCAGCAGTGAAGCGCTTTGGCAGGGCGTTCAGCCCCAGCATTTT
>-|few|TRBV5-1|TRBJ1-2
CASSWSTEGVNYGYTF
TGCGCCAGCAGCTGGTCGACGGAGGGAGTTAACTATGGCTACACCTTC
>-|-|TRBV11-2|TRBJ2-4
CASSWDLMVNIQYF
TGTGCCAGCAGCTGGGACTTAATGGTCAACATTCAGTACTTC
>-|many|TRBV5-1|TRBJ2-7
CASSLSSWGPYEQYF
TGCGCCAGCAGCTTGTCATCTTGGGGGCCCTACGAGCAGTACTTC
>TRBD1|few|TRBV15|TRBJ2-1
CATSRDRGDNEQFF
TGTGCCACCAGCAGGGACAGGGGAGACAATGAGCAGTTCTTC
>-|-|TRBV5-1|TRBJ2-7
CASGETYEQYF
TGCGCCAGCGGGGAGACCTACGAGCAGTACTTC
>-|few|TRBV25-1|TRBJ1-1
CASSESSRIKAFF
TGTGCCAGCAGTGAATCTAGCCGAATTAAAGCTTTCTTT
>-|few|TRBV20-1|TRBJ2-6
CSAIGSSGANVLTF
TGCAGTGCGATCGGGAGCTCTGGGGCCAACGTCCTGACTTTC
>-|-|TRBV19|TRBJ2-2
CASSINGNTGELFF
TGTGCCAGTAGTATTAACGGGAACACCGGGGAGCTGTTTTTT
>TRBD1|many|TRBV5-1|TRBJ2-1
CASRQGSSYNEQFF
TGCGCCAGCAGACAGGGGAGCTCCTACAATGAGCAGTTCTTC
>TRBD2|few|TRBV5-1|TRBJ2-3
CASSSVLAGTDTQYF
TGCGCCAGCAGCTCGGTCCTAGCGGGGACAGATACGCAGTATTTT
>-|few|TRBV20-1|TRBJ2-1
CSARLMSSYNEQFF
TGCAGTGCTAGGTTGATGAGCTCCTACAATGAGCAGTTCTTC
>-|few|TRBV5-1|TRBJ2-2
CASSFLGQNTGELFF
TGCGCCAGCAGCTTCTTGGGCCAGAACACCGGGGAGCTGTTTTTT
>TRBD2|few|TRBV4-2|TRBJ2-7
CASSQELAGPYEQYF
TGTGCCAGCAGCCAAGAACTAGCGGGCCCATACGAGCAGTACTTC
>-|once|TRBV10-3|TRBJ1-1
CAIRGSTEAFF
TGTGCCATCAGAGGCAGCACTGAAGCTTTCTTT
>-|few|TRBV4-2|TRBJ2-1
CASSQDLASDEQFF
TGTGCCAGCAGCCAAGATTTGGCTTCCGATGAGCAGTTCTTC
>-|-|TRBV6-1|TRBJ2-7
CASSEATSSLGEQYF
TGTGCCAGCAGTGAAGCCACGAGTTCTCTTGGCGAGCAGTACTTC
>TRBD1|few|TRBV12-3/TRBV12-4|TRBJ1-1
CASSLGGQGAAFF
TGTGCCAGCAGTTTAGGGGGACAGGGAGCAGCTTTCTTT
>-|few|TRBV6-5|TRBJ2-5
CASSYPPGPQETQYF
TGTGCCAGCAGTTACCCCCCGGGGCCCCAAGAGACCCAGTACTTC
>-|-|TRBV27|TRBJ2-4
CASSPAGRKNIQYF
TGTGCCAGCAGTCCCGCCGGACGGAAAAACATTCAGTACTTC
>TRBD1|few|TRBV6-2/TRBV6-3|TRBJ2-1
CASRSHGTGDNEQFF
TGTGCCAGCAGATCCCACGGGACAGGGGACAATGAGCAGTTCTTC
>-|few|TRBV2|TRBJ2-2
CASSGDQIVTGELFF
TGTGCCAGCAGTGGAGATCAGATAGTCACCGGGGAGCTGTTTTTT
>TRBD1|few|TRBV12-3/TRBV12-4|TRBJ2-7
CASSTGTGPSGLYEQYF
TGTGCCAGCAGTACCGGGACAGGACCCTCCGGACTCTACGAGCAGTACTTC
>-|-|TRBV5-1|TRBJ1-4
CASSLGGATNEKLFF
TGCGCCAGCAGCTTGGGCGGAGCAACTAATGAAAAACTGTTTTTT
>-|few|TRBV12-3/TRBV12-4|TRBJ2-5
CASSFTTQETQYF
TGTGCCAGCAGTTTTACCACACAAGAGACCCAGTACTTC
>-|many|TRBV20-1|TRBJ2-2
CSARSHRGSNTGELFF
TGCAGTGCGCGCTCCCACCGGGGTAGCAACACCGGGGAGCTGTTTTTT
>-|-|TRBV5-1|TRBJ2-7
CASSLANDGAYEQYF
TGCGCCAGCAGCTTGGCCAACGACGGAGCCTACGAGCAGTACTTC
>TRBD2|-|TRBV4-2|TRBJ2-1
CASSQAGTSGRNEQFF
TGTGCCAGCAGCCAAGCCGGGACTAGCGGGAGGAATGAGCAGTTCTTC
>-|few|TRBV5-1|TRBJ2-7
CASSPVPEFSYEQYF
TGCGCCAGCAGCCCGGTCCCTGAATTCTCCTACGAGCAGTACTTC
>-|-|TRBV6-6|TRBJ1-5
CASKMGGNQPQHF
TGTGCCAGCAAGATGGGTGGCAATCAGCCCCAGCATTTT
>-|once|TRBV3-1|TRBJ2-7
CASSQGPQVYEQYF
TGTGCCAGCAGCCAAGGGCCACAGGTATACGAGCAGTACTTC
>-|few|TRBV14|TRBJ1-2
CASSHLQGTWGGLTF
TGTGCCAGCAGCCACTTACAGGGCACCTGGGGGGGATTAACCTTC
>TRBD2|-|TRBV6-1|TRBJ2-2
CASRNTRTSGISGELFF
TGTGCCAGCAGGAATACTAGGACTAGCGGGATCTCCGGGGAGCTGTTTTTT
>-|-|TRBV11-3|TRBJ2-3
CASTPDTYQGDTQYF
TGTGCCAGCACCCCAGACACCTACCAAGGGGATACGCAGTATTTT
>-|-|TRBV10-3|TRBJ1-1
CAIKTGINTEAFF
TGTGCCATCAAAACAGGGATAAACACTGAAGCTTTCTTT
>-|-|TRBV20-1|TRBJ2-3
CSARDWGRTTDTQYF
TGCAGTGCTAGAGATTGGGGGAGGACGACAGATACGCAGTATTTT
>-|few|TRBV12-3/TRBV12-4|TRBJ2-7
CASSRNRAAGAYEQYF
TGTGCCAGCAGTCGTAACAGGGCCGCGGGGGCCTACGAGCAGTACTTC
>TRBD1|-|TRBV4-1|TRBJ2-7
CASSRSGTGYEQYF
TGCGCCAGCAGCCGATCCGGGACAGGCTACGAGCAGTACTTC
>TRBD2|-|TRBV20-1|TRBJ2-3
CSARGGRLGTDTQYF
TGCAGTGCTAGAGGCGGGAGACTTGGCACAGATACGCAGTATTTT
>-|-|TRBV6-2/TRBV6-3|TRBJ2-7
CASSSPLRDITREQYF
TGTGCCAGCAGCTCTCCTTTACGGGACATTACGCGAGAGCAGTACTTC
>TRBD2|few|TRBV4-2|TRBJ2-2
CASSQTGGRYTGELFF
TGTGCCAGCAGCCAAACGGGAGGCCGGTACACCGGGGAGCTGTTTTTT
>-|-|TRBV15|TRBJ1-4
CATSRDFGALNEKLFF
TGTGCCACCAGCAGAGACTTCGGGGCCCTTAATGAAAAACTGTTTTTT
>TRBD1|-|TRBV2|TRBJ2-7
CASNERGTGFYEQYF
TGTGCCAGCAACGAACGCGGGACAGGGTTCTACGAGCAGTACTTC
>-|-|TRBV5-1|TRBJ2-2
CASTPGVWDDTGELFF
TGCGCCAGCACCCCCGGGGTGTGGGATGACACCGGGGAGCTGTTTTTT